This T cell receptor beta chain originates from a study of blood T cells in healthy people across ages. A second PCR of about 6 to 11 cycles used a sample-barcoded 5' primer and a J-beta primer mix. TCRdb fed the 5' RACE reads into MiXCR, producing one record per CDR3 protein. The sample has 630,000 or so distinct CDR3 sequences; about 30% are singletons. This clonotype was detected ten times or more. This CDR3 contains 14 residues. Trimming stripped 6 bases from V and 5 bases from J, with 13 bases between. From germline, CDR1 is ENHRY and CDR2 SYGVKD. This receptor was obtained from a woman over 75 in good health. The sequenced material came from blood. The chain carries TRBV10-3 and TRBJ2-2, with a weak D call TRBD2 (5 bases). The CDR3 nucleotides read TGTGCCATCAGGCCCCTGGAGGAGACCGGGGAGCTGTTTTTT. Protein sequence: CAIRPLEETGELFF.